One and the same sample provided the 13 T cell receptor beta chains below, sequenced in a study of blood T cell repertoires in COVID-19. TCRdb keeps only in-frame clones here, not all; method: immunoSEQ multiplex PCR. The table records about 190,000 clones, nearly 90% of them present only once. Sequencing input: peripheral blood. Receptors were obtained from a middle-aged man with acute or convalescent COVID-19.

The chain couples TRBV6-2 or TRBV6-3 to TRBJ2-1; possibly TRBD2 for D (6 bases). The CDR3 is 17 amino acids. Trimming cost V 2 bases and J 5 bases, with 19 bases left between them. The V gene's germline CDR1 is MNHEY and CDR2 SVGEGT. CDR3 amino acids: CASSYTPTRGLNNEQFF. CDR3 DNA sequence: TGTGCCAGCAGTTACACACCGACTAGGGGCCTCAACAATGAGCAGTTCTTC.

The chain joins TRBV3-1 (or the pseudogene TRBV3-2) to TRBJ1-2; 10 bases align to TRBD1. The length of the CDR3 is 15 residues. Germline trimming cut 4 bases from V and 4 bases from J; bases unmatched to any gene: 6. CDR1 and CDR2 (germline): LGHDT, YNNKEL (reference sequence). CDR3 DNA sequence: TGTGCCAGCAGCCTCCTGACAGGGGGCACCTATGGCTACACCTTC. This encodes CASSLLTGGTYGYTF.

About this clone: Other DNA sequences in the sample encode the same CDR3. This chain uses TRBV7-2 with TRBJ2-7; 10 nucleotides agree with TRBD2. Germline V CDR1 and CDR2: SGHTA, FQGNSA. The V segment lost 4 bases and the J segment 3 bases; nucleotides outside the gene matches: 6. This CDR3 spans 15 amino acids. CDR3 sequence: CASSSAGTSVYEQYF. The DNA for the CDR3 is TGTGCCAGCAGCTCAGCCGGGACTAGCGTCTACGAGCAGTACTTC.

This clone has more than one count but fewer than ten. This sample also contains other DNA sequences that code for the same CDR3. This rearrangement joins TRBV30 to TRBJ2-1; 8 bases agree with TRBD2. CDR3 length: 15 residues. Germline V gene sequence: CDR1 GTSNPN, CDR2 SVGIG (reference sequence). V shed 1 base, J shed 8 bases, and the junction held 10 bases outside the gene matches. The CDR3 DNA follows: TGTGCCTGGAGTGGGGTGGCGGGGGGTCTCTATGAGCAGTTCTTC. Translated: CAWSGVAGGLYEQFF.

The genes are TRBV7-8 and TRBJ2-7; D is perhaps TRBD2 (6 bases). Per germline, CDR1 SGHVS and CDR2 FQNEAQ. V dropped 5 bases and J dropped 3 bases, with 23 bases sitting between them. This CDR3 region has 17 residues. The CDR3 DNA follows: TGTGCCAGCAGCCTTTATCCCCCAACTGGGGGGATCTACGAGCAGTACTTC. Its translation: CASSLYPPTGGIYEQYF.

By proportion, this clone is medium-sized. This sequence joins TRBV29-1 and TRBJ1-2; TRBD1 matches at 9 bases. V was clipped by 3 bases and J by 5 bases; unmatched bases: 4. This CDR3 has 13 amino acids. Germline loops: CDR1 SQVTM, CDR2 ANQGSEA. The CDR3 is CSVDPGTGYGYTF. CDR3 DNA: TGCAGCGTTGACCCCGGGACAGGGTATGGCTACACCTTC.

This chain links TRBV12-3 or TRBV12-4 with TRBJ1-6; D unclear. Trimming took 3 bases from V and 14 from J, leaving 11 bases between them. The CDR3 is 12 amino acids. The CDR3 protein is CASSFVDSTLHF. For the CDR3, the DNA is TGTGCCAGCAGTTTCGTGGACTCGACCCTCCACTTT.

This chain links TRBV5-8 with TRBJ2-4; TRBD2 aligns across 14 bases. V dropped 7 bases and J dropped 0; count of bases not matched to a gene: 9. The CDR3 totals 18 residues. CDR1 and CDR2 (germline): SGHTS, YDEGEE. The CDR3 loop reads CASGLWTSGGLAKNIQYF. CDR3 DNA sequence: TGTGCCAGCGGCCTCTGGACTAGCGGGGGGTTAGCCAAAAACATTCAGTACTTC.

V and J are TRBV5-6 and TRBJ1-2, with D possibly matching TRBD1 (5 bases). CDR1 and CDR2 (germline): SGHDT, YYEEEE. Trimming pared 0 bases from V and 4 bases from J, leaving 16 bases between. The CDR3 has 16 amino acids. The CDR3 loop reads CASSLGQIDFFYGYTF. The CDR3 DNA sequence: TGTGCCAGCAGCTTGGGACAGATAGACTTTTTCTATGGCTACACCTTC.

The chain employs TRBV6-2 or TRBV6-3 and TRBJ1-5; D is unclear. The germline V gene has CDR1 MNHEY and CDR2 SVGEGT. This CDR3 has 17 residues. The germline V and J ends were trimmed by 5 bases and 2 bases, with 19 bases remaining between them. CDR3 sequence: CASSPWPTERGNQPQHF. The CDR3 DNA reads TGTGCCAGCAGTCCCTGGCCTACCGAGAGGGGCAATCAGCCCCAGCATTTT.

This sequence joins TRBV7-2 and TRBJ2-3; 13 bases line up with TRBD2. This CDR3 spans 16 amino acids. V shed 5 bases, J shed 6 bases, and the junction held 8 bases outside the gene matches. Looked up from germline, CDR1 is SGHTA and CDR2 is FQGNSA. The CDR3 protein is CASSPTSGRLADTQYF. In nucleotides, the CDR3 is TGTGCCAGCAGCCCGACTAGCGGGAGGTTAGCGGATACGCAGTATTTT.

The V gene is TRBV7-3, the J gene TRBJ2-1; 12 nucleotides agree with TRBD2. The V and J ends lost 5 bases and 7 bases, in that order; junction bases with no gene match: 6. Germline V gene data show CDR1 as SGHTA and CDR2 as FQGTGA. The CDR3 spans 15 residues. The CDR3 loop reads CASSPTSGSQNEQFF. CDR3 bases: TGTGCCAGCAGCCCGACTAGCGGGAGCCAGAATGAGCAGTTCTTC.

The chain couples TRBV30 to TRBJ1-6; D is undetermined. This CDR3 is built from 15 residues. V was pared by 0 bases and J by 4 bases, with 10 bases between. Germline V gene sequence: CDR1 GTSNPN, CDR2 SVGIG (reference sequence). The chain's CDR3 is CAWSVAGAYNSPLHF. The DNA for the CDR3 is TGTGCCTGGAGTGTAGCTGGTGCTTATAATTCACCCCTCCACTTT.